These 12 T cell receptor beta chains were all obtained from the same sample, sequenced in a study of blood T cell repertoires in COVID-19. Sequencing used immunoSEQ multiplex PCR; TCRdb keeps in-frame clones, though not all of them. The sample lists roughly 69,000 clones, roughly 84% occurring once. Sequenced material: peripheral blood. Receptors were obtained from a man in his fifties or sixties with active COVID-19.

The genes are TRBV4-1 and TRBJ1-1; TRBD1 matches 8 bases. Germline V gene data show CDR1 as MGHRA and CDR2 as YSYEKL. With 4 bases clipped from V and 0 bases from J, the junction kept 4 bases outside the gene matches. The CDR3 runs to 15 residues. The CDR3 DNA is TGCGCCAGCAGCCTGGGGGACAGGTTGAACACTGAAGCTTTCTTT. It translates to CASSLGDRLNTEAFF.

V is TRBV5-6 and J is TRBJ1-2; 11 bases match TRBD1. Germline CDR1 SGHDT, CDR2 YYEEEE. This CDR3 has 15 amino acids. V dropped 0 bases and J dropped 2; count of bases not matched to a gene: 0. The CDR3 protein is CASSLGDRGNYGYTF. In DNA form, the CDR3 reads TGTGCCAGCAGCTTGGGGGACAGGGGGAACTATGGCTACACCTTC.

This sequence joins TRBV19 and TRBJ1-2; 7 bases fit TRBD1. Germline V CDR1 and CDR2: LNHDA, SQIVND (reference sequence). CDR3 length equals 13 residues. J was trimmed by 4 bases and V by 7 bases; bases with no gene match: 6. The DNA for the CDR3 is TGTGCCAGTACTCCCGGGACAGCCTATGGCTACACCTTC. Amino acids: CASTPGTAYGYTF.

The V call is TRBV5-1, the J call TRBJ2-3; 7 bases match TRBD1. J was trimmed by 3 bases and V by 7 bases; bases with no gene match: 8. There are 14 residues in the CDR3. Germline V lookup: CDR1 SGHRS, CDR2 YFSETQ. The CDR3 DNA reads TGCGCCAGCGGCGAGGGGGCGCAGACAGATACGCAGTATTTT. As protein: CASGEGAQTDTQYF.

The chain employs TRBV7-2 and TRBJ1-1; TRBD1 matches at 9 bases. The CDR3 loop spans 16 amino acids. V shed 4 bases, J shed 1 base, and the junction held 7 bases outside the gene matches. Germline values: CDR1 SGHTA, CDR2 FQGNSA. CDR3 DNA: TGTGCCAGCAGCTACCGACAGGGGGAAGGGAACACTGAAGCTTTCTTT. As protein: CASSYRQGEGNTEAFF.

The CDR3 loop is CASSVRQGYTGELFF. The CDR3 region has the DNA TGTGCCAGCAGCGTCCGACAGGGATACACCGGGGAGCTGTTTTTT. The chain combines TRBV28 with TRBJ2-2; 7 bases line up with TRBD1. The germline V gene has CDR1 MDHEN and CDR2 SYDVKM. V dropped 6 bases and J dropped 3; count of bases not matched to a gene: 7. This CDR3 has 15 amino acids.

Only a few counts were recorded for this clone. The chain is built from TRBV2 and TRBJ2-7, with D hard to call. V was clipped by 4 bases and J by 6 bases, with 7 bases between them. The CDR3 extends over 11 amino acids. Germline V lookup: CDR1 SNHLY, CDR2 FYNNEI. In nucleotides, the CDR3 is TGTGCCAGCAGTGTAGCCAGCGAGCAGTACTTC. Its translation: CASSVASEQYF.

The J gene is TRBJ2-7, the V gene TRBV7-5; the D call of TRBD2 is as the table states it, not checked on the DNA. TRBV7-5 is listed as a pseudogene. This CDR3 contains 12 residues. Here the CDR3 DNA reads TGTGTCAGAAGCTCACCCGGGGACGAGCAGTACTTC. Translation: CVRSSPGDEQYF.

The rearrangement joins TRBV4-1 to TRBJ2-1, with 10 nucleotides matching TRBD1. The trim removed 0 bases at V and 2 bases at J, leaving 1 base unmatched. Germline V gene sequence: CDR1 MGHRA, CDR2 YSYEKL. The CDR3 runs 16 residues. The CDR3 DNA sequence: TGCGCCAGCAGCCAAGAGACAGGGGGCGCCTACAATGAGCAGTTCTTC. It is translated as CASSQETGGAYNEQFF.

V usage is TRBV6-5 and J usage is TRBJ2-5; 8 nucleotides align to TRBD2. V lost 2 bases, J lost 7 bases, and 3 bases stayed unmatched. The CDR3 is 13 residues long. From germline, CDR1 is MNHEY and CDR2 SVGAGI. The CDR3 loop reads CASSYNAGGTQYF. For the CDR3, the DNA is TGTGCCAGCAGTTACAATGCGGGGGGGACCCAGTACTTC.

This clone was seen just once. This chain uses TRBV7-2 with TRBJ2-3; TRBD1 aligns across 7 bases. The V gene end was trimmed by 1 base and the J gene end by 5 bases; junction bases not matched to a gene: 6. This CDR3 has 15 amino acids. Looked up from germline, CDR1 is SGHTA and CDR2 is FQGNSA. The CDR3 sequence is CASSLVGQGVDTQYF. The CDR3 DNA reads TGTGCCAGCAGCTTAGTAGGGCAGGGGGTAGATACGCAGTATTTT.

This clone was seen once. J is TRBJ2-5 and V is TRBV2, with 8 bases lining up with TRBD2. Trimming took 3 bases from V and 5 from J; bases not matched to a gene: 8. The CDR3 covers 15 residues. Germline values: CDR1 SNHLY, CDR2 FYNNEI. The DNA of the CDR3 is TGTGCCAGCAGTGATCAAGGACTAGCCCCCGAGACCCAGTACTTC. Encoded protein: CASSDQGLAPETQYF.